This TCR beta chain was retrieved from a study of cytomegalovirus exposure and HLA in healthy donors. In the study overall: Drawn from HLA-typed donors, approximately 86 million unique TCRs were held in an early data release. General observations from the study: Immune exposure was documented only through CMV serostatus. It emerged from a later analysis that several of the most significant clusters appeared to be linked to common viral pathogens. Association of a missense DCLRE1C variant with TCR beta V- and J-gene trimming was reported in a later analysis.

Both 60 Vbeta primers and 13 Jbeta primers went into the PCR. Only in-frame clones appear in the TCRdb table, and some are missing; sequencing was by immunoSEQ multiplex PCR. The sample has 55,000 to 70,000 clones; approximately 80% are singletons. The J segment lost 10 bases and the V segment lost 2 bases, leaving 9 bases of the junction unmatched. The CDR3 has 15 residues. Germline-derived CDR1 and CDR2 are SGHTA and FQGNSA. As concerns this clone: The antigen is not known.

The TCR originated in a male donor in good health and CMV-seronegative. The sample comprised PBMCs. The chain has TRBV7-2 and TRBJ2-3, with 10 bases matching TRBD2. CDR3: CASSLRTSGDRAQYF. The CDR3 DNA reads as TGTGCCAGCAGCTTAAGAACTAGCGGGGATCGGGCGCAGTATTTT. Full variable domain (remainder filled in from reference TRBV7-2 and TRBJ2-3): GAGVSQSPSNKVTEKGKDVELRCDPISGHTALYWYRQSLGQGLEFLIYFQGNSAPDKSGLPSDRFSAERTGGSVSTLTIQRTQQEDSAVYLCASSLRTSGDRAQYFGPGTRLTVL.